The T cell receptor beta chain described here comes from a study of cytomegalovirus exposure and HLA in healthy donors. Study-wide findings and caveats: It was only CMV serostatus that was available as immune exposure information.

Trimming at V came to 5 bases and at J to 0 bases, leaving 1 base not matched to a gene. This CDR3 comprises 15 residues. From germline, CDR1 is MNHNS and CDR2 SASEGT. PCR was performed using 60 Vbeta and 13 Jbeta primers. Using immunoSEQ multiplex PCR, the repertoire was profiled, and TCRdb retains in-frame clones only, with some absent. The sample carries under 130,000 clones, 65% to 80% recorded once. Of note for this clone: Its matching antigen is unknown.

V gene TRBV6-1 combines with J gene TRBJ2-2, with 9 positions matching TRBD1. This TCR was recovered from a male donor in good health and CMV-seronegative. The specimen was PBMCs. The CDR3 protein is CASSRQGANTGELFF. CDR3 DNA: TGTGCCAGCAGTCGACAGGGGGCGAACACCGGGGAGCTGTTTTTT.